The 10 T cell receptor beta chains below all came from one sample that was sequenced in a study of human T cells and chemical hapten exposure. Time point denoted: patch test 3, about 24 weeks after DPC sensitization. The sample's treatment: therapeutic diphenylcyclopropenone sensitization with weekly scalp DPC. One entry per CDR3 protein, called by TCRdb with MiXCR from the RACE reads. Of over 55,000 distinct CDR3 sequences listed, approximately 12% are singletons. The sample here was whole blood, taken in connection with sensitization to the hapten diphenylcyclopropenone (DPC). These TCRs come from a woman in her forties or fifties with alopecia areata. Some clones in this sample may be carry-over from other donors' samples.

The chain combines TRBV5-1 with TRBJ2-5, with D possibly TRBD2 on 5 matching bases. V was clipped by 1 base and J by 3 bases, with 16 bases between them. The CDR3 loop spans 16 amino acids. In germline, CDR1 is SGHRS, CDR2 YFSETQ. In DNA, the CDR3 is TGCGCCAGCAGCTTGAGCGTACGTGGGAGTGAAGAGACCCAGTACTTC. Its translation: CASSLSVRGSEETQYF.

This clonotype was observed many times. V gene TRBV3-1 combines with J gene TRBJ2-3; D is unresolved. The CDR3 is 18 residues long. With 0 bases removed from V and 0 bases from J, the gap between germline ends came to 16 bases. Looked up from germline, CDR1 is LGHDT and CDR2 is YNNKEL (reference sequence). The CDR3 spells CASSQDPDLLGSTDTQYF. The DNA of the CDR3 is TGTGCCAGCAGCCAAGACCCCGATCTGTTAGGGAGCACAGATACGCAGTATTTT.

This chain connects TRBV27 to TRBJ1-5; D is uncertain. V was pared by 3 bases and J by 5 bases, with 8 bases between. CDR1 MNHEY and CDR2 SMNVEV come from the germline V gene (reference sequence). CDR3 length: 13 residues. CDR3 in DNA: TGTGCCAGCAGTTTTAGTCCAGATCAGCCCCAGCATTTT. This codes for CASSFSPDQPQHF.

This clonotype was counted only a few times. This chain joins TRBV29-1 and TRBJ1-4; D is unresolved. The CDR3 loop spans 15 amino acids. V was trimmed by 7 bases and J by 0 bases, leaving 15 bases between them. Germline V gives CDR1 SQVTM, CDR2 ANQGSEA. The CDR3 nucleotides are TGCAGCGCCGAGACACAATCTACAACTAATGAAAAACTGTTTTTT. It yields the protein CSAETQSTTNEKLFF.

At least ten counts were recorded for this clonotype. V and J are TRBV19 and TRBJ2-5; D could derive from TRBD1 or TRBD2 (5 bases each). This CDR3 comprises 16 residues. From germline, CDR1 is LNHDA and CDR2 SQIVND (reference sequence). V was pared by 6 bases and J by 2 bases, with 19 bases between. This CDR3 is CASSPGTLTHQETQYF. CDR3 coding DNA: TGTGCCAGTAGCCCCGGGACCCTAACCCATCAAGAGACCCAGTACTTC.

This clonotype was counted at least ten times. The chain couples TRBV10-3 to TRBJ2-1, with 8 bases matching TRBD1. CDR1 is ENHRY, CDR2 SYGVKD, per germline. V lost 8 bases and J lost 2; bases outside the gene matches: 8. The CDR3 covers 15 residues. The CDR3 DNA sequence: TGTGCCATCTCCAGGGGGCGAGAAGCCTACAATGAGCAGTTCTTC. It is translated as CAISRGREAYNEQFF.

This clonotype has ten or more counts. This chain connects TRBV12-3 or TRBV12-4 to TRBJ2-5, with TRBD1 as a possible D gene (5 bases). The CDR3 is 12 residues long. With 3 bases removed from V and 3 bases from J, the gap between germline ends came to 5 bases. Here the CDR3 DNA reads TGTGCCAGCAGTTTGACAGAAGAGACCCAGTACTTC. Residues: CASSLTEETQYF.

This clonotype was detected ten times or more. V and J are TRBV28 and TRBJ1-6; no clear D. V gave up 5 bases and J gave up 0 bases, with 17 bases separating them. Germline CDR1 and CDR2: MDHEN and SYDVKM. There are 18 residues in the CDR3. The DNA for the CDR3 is TGTGCCAGCAGTAGCGTGGAAGCATCTAGCTCCTATAATTCACCCCTCCACTTT. Translated: CASSSVEASSSYNSPLHF.

This clonotype was counted ten times or more. The chain recombines TRBV28 with TRBJ1-3; 11 bases map to TRBD1. Germline CDR1 and CDR2: MDHEN and SYDVKM. The CDR3 is 16 amino acids. Germline trimming cut 0 bases from V and 5 bases from J; bases unmatched to any gene: 3. In DNA form, the CDR3 reads TGTGCCAGCAGTTTATGGGGGACAGGGGGGAGAAACACCATATATTTT. Translation gives CASSLWGTGGRNTIYF.

The rearrangement links TRBV29-1 to TRBJ2-1; TRBD2 is a possible D gene (6 bases). The CDR3 has 11 amino acids. Trimming removed 8 bases at V and 10 bases at J, with 15 bases between. The V gene's germline CDR1 is SQVTM and CDR2 ANQGSEA. The CDR3 spells CSQGPGGEQFF. As DNA, the CDR3 is TGCAGCCAGGGACCAGGAGGGGAGCAGTTCTTC.